One sample yielded the 21 T cell receptor beta chains listed below, sequenced in a study of radiation and T cells in renal cell carcinoma. The protocol was immunoSEQ multiplex PCR, while the TCRdb copy is restricted to in-frame clones and leaves out a portion. The repertoire includes about 130,000 clones, approximately 85% of them detected once, and 5% to 6.5% sits in the top ten. Regarding time point: blood 2 weeks post-SBRT. This sample's treatment: 15 Gy SBRT to primary tumor, nephrectomy 4 weeks later. The material was blood, obtained from a patient whose treatment included radiotherapy and nephrectomy. These receptors all come from a man aged 45-60 years with renal cell carcinoma.

V and J are TRBV5-1 and TRBJ2-1; D remains ambiguous. Per germline, CDR1 SGHRS and CDR2 YFSETQ. Trimming stripped 4 bases from V and 2 bases from J, with 16 bases between. The CDR3 consists of 16 residues. The CDR3: CASSLQAGGAYNEQFF. The CDR3 DNA follows: TGCGCCAGCAGCCTCCAAGCCGGTGGGGCCTACAATGAGCAGTTCTTC.

The gene calls are TRBV4-1 and TRBJ2-1, with D uncertain. With 0 bases removed from V and 9 bases from J, the gap between germline ends came to 9 bases. Per the germline V gene, CDR1 is MGHRA and CDR2 is YSYEKL. The CDR3 runs to 13 residues. CDR3 bases: TGCGCCAGCAGCCAAGATCCCTGGGGTGAGCAGTTCTTC. Translating gives CASSQDPWGEQFF.

The chain links TRBV7-2 to TRBJ2-5; TRBD2 aligns across 9 bases. V shed 1 base, J shed 5 bases, and the junction held 2 bases outside the gene matches. CDR1 and CDR2 from the germline V gene are SGHTA and FQGNSA. This CDR3 has 14 amino acids. The CDR3 coding sequence is TGTGCCAGCAGCTTAGTAGCGGGGGTTGAGACCCAGTACTTC. It specifies CASSLVAGVETQYF.

The J gene is TRBJ2-1, the V gene TRBV5-1; D unresolved. The CDR3 consists of 15 residues. Germline values: CDR1 SGHRS, CDR2 YFSETQ. Trimming cost V 4 bases and J 4 bases, with 15 bases left between them. The CDR3 sequence: CASSPRSQAYNEQFF. Written as DNA, the CDR3 is TGCGCCAGCAGCCCGAGATCCCAGGCTTACAATGAGCAGTTCTTC.

This clone came up a few times. The V gene is TRBV19, the J gene TRBJ1-2; D is uncertain. V lost 0 bases and J lost 3, with 11 bases in between. Germline V gene data show CDR1 as LNHDA and CDR2 as SQIVND (reference sequence). The CDR3 is made up of 15 amino acids. The CDR3 nucleotides read TGTGCCAGTAGTATAGATTCCACAGAGTACTATGGCTACACCTTC. Translation: CASSIDSTEYYGYTF.

This clone turned up a few times. The chain has TRBV2 and TRBJ2-7; D not certain. Germline CDR1 and CDR2: SNHLY and FYNNEI. Trimming removed 6 bases from V and 0 bases from J, with 3 bases in between. The CDR3 length is 11 residues. CDR3: CASSFSYEQYF. CDR3 coding DNA: TGTGCCAGCAGCTTCTCCTACGAGCAGTACTTC.

This clone was seen just once. The chain has TRBV18 and TRBJ1-1; perhaps TRBD1 as D (6 bases). The CDR3 consists of 14 residues. The V end was cut by 2 bases, the J end by 2 bases, with 9 bases between. The germline gives CDR1 KGHSH, CDR2 LQKENI. CDR3 amino acids: CASSPNRENTEAFF. CDR3 nucleotides: TGTGCCAGCTCACCAAACAGGGAAAACACTGAAGCTTTCTTT.

The rearrangement uses TRBV6-5 and TRBJ2-7; 9 bases agree with TRBD1. This CDR3 contains 13 residues. Germline values: CDR1 MNHEY, CDR2 SVGAGI. J gave up 5 bases and V 5 bases, and 4 bases lay outside the gene matches. CDR3 sequence: CASSGTGGHEQYF. CDR3 sequence (DNA): TGTGCCAGCAGTGGCACAGGGGGCCACGAGCAGTACTTC.

V usage is TRBV5-1 and J usage is TRBJ1-2; 8 nucleotides agree with TRBD1. The CDR3 is 14 residues long. Trimming removed 2 bases from V and 1 base from J; junction bases left unmatched: 1. CDR1 is SGHRS and CDR2 is YFSETQ in the germline V gene. DNA for the CDR3: TGCGCCAGCAGCTTACAGGGGGTTAACTATGGCTACACCTTC. Translating gives CASSLQGVNYGYTF.

The rearrangement links TRBV5-1 to TRBJ1-1; TRBD1 matches 11 bases. The CDR3 loop spans 16 amino acids. Looked up from germline, CDR1 is SGHRS and CDR2 is YFSETQ. The J segment lost 1 base and the V segment lost 3 bases, leaving 5 bases of the junction unmatched. CDR3 nucleotide sequence: TGCGCCAGCAGCTCTGGACAGGGGGCGGGGAACACTGAAGCTTTCTTT. It specifies CASSSGQGAGNTEAFF.

This clone occurred a few times. CDR3 coding DNA: TGTGCCTGGAGTGTAAGCAACACCATATATTTT. Residues: CAWSVSNTIYF. This rearrangement joins TRBV30 to TRBJ1-3, with unresolved D. V was cut by 0 bases and J by 7 bases, with 4 bases left in between. This CDR3 is built from 11 residues. Germline assignment: CDR1 GTSNPN and CDR2 SVGIG (reference sequence).

The chain carries TRBV28 and TRBJ1-1, with TRBD1 as a possible D gene (6 bases). The length of the CDR3 is 13 residues. The ends were cut back, 7 bases at V and 6 bases at J, with 15 bases in the middle. Germline loops: CDR1 MDHEN, CDR2 SYDVKM. CDR3 sequence reads: CASISGDVAEAFF. CDR3 sequence (DNA): TGTGCCAGCATCTCAGGGGACGTCGCTGAAGCTTTCTTT.

This chain uses TRBV4-1 with TRBJ1-5, with 7 bases lining up with TRBD1. The germline CDR1 and CDR2 sequences are MGHRA and YSYEKL. V was pared by 8 bases and J by 0 bases, with 4 bases of the junction left unmatched. The CDR3 has 14 residues. The CDR3 nucleotides read TGCGCCAGCGCGCGGACAGGTAGCAATCAGCCCCAGCATTTT. Its protein product is CASARTGSNQPQHF.

V is TRBV5-1 and J is TRBJ2-1; 7 nucleotides line up with TRBD2. CDR1 and CDR2 from the germline V gene are SGHRS and YFSETQ. J was trimmed by 5 bases and V by 2 bases; bases with no gene match: 7. The CDR3 extends over 15 amino acids. In DNA form, the CDR3 reads TGCGCCAGCAGCTTCCGTCTAGCGGTTAACAATGAGCAGTTCTTC. Its translation is CASSFRLAVNNEQFF.

CDR3 sequence: CASSIRGQREGRETQYF. The CDR3 coding sequence is TGTGCCAGTAGTATAAGGGGACAGCGGGAGGGCCGGGAGACCCAGTACTTC. The rearrangement uses TRBV19 and TRBJ2-5; 10 bases fit TRBD2. This CDR3 spans 17 amino acids. V lost 2 bases, J lost 5 bases, and 11 bases stayed unmatched. In germline, CDR1 is LNHDA, CDR2 SQIVND (reference sequence). The variable domain in full, with the rest retrieved from reference TRBV19 and TRBJ2-5, is DGGITQSPKYLFRKEGQNVTLSCEQNLNHDAMYWYRQDPGQGLRLIYYSQIVNDFQKGDIAEGYSVSREKKESFPLTVTSAQKNPTAFYLCASSIRGQREGRETQYFGPGTRLLVL.

This clone was picked up a small number of times. Other DNA sequences in the sample encode the same CDR3. The V call is TRBV19, the J call TRBJ2-2; D is perhaps TRBD2 (6 bases). The CDR3 is 14 residues long. Trimming removed 3 bases at V and 6 bases at J, with 11 bases between. CDR1 and CDR2 from the germline V gene are LNHDA and SQIVND (reference sequence). The CDR3 coding sequence is TGTGCCAGTAGTATCGTGGGACTCGCCGGGGAGCTGTTTTTT. This gives the protein CASSIVGLAGELFF.

V is TRBV27 and J is TRBJ1-5; D uncertain. Between the trimmed V and J ends, which lost 2 bases and 0 bases, there was a span of 5 bases. CDR3 length equals 14 residues. The germline V gene has CDR1 MNHEY and CDR2 SMNVEV (reference sequence). The DNA for the CDR3 is TGTGCCAGCAGTTTAGGGTATAGCAATCAGCCCCAGCATTTT. Translating gives CASSLGYSNQPQHF.

In this sample, this clone turned up a few times. CDR3 amino acids: CASSRTSANTGELFF. The CDR3 DNA sequence: TGTGCCAGCAGTCGGACTAGCGCCAACACCGGGGAGCTGTTTTTT. This chain joins TRBV28 and TRBJ2-2, with TRBD2 identical over 9 bases. This CDR3 region has 15 residues. V lost 5 bases, J lost 2 bases, and 3 bases stayed unmatched. Germline V gives CDR1 MDHEN, CDR2 SYDVKM.

In this sample, this clone turned up a few times. This chain joins TRBV7-8 and TRBJ2-7; a possible D gene is TRBD2 (6 bases). The germline V gene has CDR1 SGHVS and CDR2 FQNEAQ. The CDR3 contains 14 residues. V was shortened by 5 bases and J by 0 bases, with 11 bases between the two germline ends. The CDR3 bases are TGTGCCAGCAGCCCCCGGGAGAGCTCCTACGAGCAGTACTTC. This encodes CASSPRESSYEQYF.

The chain couples TRBV5-8 to TRBJ2-7; unclear D gene. Germline V gives CDR1 SGHTS, CDR2 YDEGEE. This CDR3 region has 14 residues. V gave up 0 bases and J gave up 2 bases, with 9 bases separating them. The CDR3: CASSLALDPYEQYF. In nucleotides, the CDR3 is TGTGCCAGCAGCTTGGCCTTGGACCCCTACGAGCAGTACTTC.

The J gene is TRBJ2-5, the V gene TRBV10-3; 9 nucleotides agree with TRBD1. This CDR3 region has 13 residues. Germline-derived CDR1 and CDR2 are ENHRY and SYGVKD. V lost 4 bases and J lost 5; bases outside the gene matches: 2. DNA of the CDR3: TGTGCCATCAGTGGAGGACAGGGGGAGACCCAGTACTTC. It yields the protein CAISGGQGETQYF.